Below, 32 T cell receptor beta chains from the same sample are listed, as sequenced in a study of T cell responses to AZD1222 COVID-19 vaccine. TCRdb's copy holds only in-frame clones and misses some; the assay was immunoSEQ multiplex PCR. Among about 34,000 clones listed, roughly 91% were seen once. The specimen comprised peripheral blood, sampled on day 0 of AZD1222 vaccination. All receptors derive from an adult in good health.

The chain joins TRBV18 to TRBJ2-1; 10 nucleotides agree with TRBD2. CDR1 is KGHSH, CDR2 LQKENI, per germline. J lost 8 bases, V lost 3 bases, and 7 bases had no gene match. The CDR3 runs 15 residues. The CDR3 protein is CASSPLASGRDEQFF. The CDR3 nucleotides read TGTGCCAGCTCACCGTTGGCTAGCGGGAGAGATGAGCAGTTCTTC.

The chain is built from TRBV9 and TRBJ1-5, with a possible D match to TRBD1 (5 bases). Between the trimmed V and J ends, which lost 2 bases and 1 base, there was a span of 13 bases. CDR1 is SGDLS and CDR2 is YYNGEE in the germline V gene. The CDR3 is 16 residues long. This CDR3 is CASSVWWGSSNQPQHF. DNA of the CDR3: TGTGCCAGCAGCGTGTGGTGGGGCTCGAGCAATCAGCCCCAGCATTTT.

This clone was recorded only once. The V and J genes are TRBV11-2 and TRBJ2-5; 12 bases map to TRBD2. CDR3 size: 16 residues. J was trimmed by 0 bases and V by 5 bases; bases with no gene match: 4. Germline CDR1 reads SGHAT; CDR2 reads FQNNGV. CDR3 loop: CASSPRLAGDQETQYF. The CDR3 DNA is TGTGCCAGCAGCCCTAGACTAGCGGGAGACCAAGAGACCCAGTACTTC.

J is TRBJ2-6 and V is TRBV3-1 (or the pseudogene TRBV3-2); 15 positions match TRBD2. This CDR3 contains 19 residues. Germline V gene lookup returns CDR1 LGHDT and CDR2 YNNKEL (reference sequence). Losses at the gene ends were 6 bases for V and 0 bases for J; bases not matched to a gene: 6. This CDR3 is CASSRTSGGAHSGANVLTF. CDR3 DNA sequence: TGTGCCAGCAGTCGGACTAGCGGGGGGGCCCACTCTGGGGCCAACGTCCTGACTTTC.

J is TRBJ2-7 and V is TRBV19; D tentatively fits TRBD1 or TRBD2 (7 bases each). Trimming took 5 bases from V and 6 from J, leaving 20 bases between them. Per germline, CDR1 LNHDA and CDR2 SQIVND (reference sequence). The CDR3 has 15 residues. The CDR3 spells CASSVQGPGRSEQYF. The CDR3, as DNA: TGTGCCAGTAGTGTACAGGGGCCCGGGAGGAGCGAGCAGTACTTC. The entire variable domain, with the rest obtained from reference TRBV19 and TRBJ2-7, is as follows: DGGITQSPKYLFRKEGQNVTLSCEQNLNHDAMYWYRQDPGQGLRLIYYSQIVNDFQKGDIAEGYSVSREKKESFPLTVTSAQKNPTAFYLCASSVQGPGRSEQYFGPGTRLTVT.

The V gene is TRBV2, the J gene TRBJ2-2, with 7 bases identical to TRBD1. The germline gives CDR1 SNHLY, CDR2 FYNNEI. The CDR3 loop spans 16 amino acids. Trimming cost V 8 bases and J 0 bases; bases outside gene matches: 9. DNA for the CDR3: TGTGCCAGCCAGGACAGGAGATCCCCGAACACCGGGGAGCTGTTTTTT. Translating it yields CASQDRRSPNTGELFF.

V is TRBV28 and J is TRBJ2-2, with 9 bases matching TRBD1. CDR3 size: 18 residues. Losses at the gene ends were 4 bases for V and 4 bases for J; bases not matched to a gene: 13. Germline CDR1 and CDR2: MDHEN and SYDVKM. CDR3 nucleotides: TGTGCCAGCAGTTCAATGGGGGGGGACAGGGAGAGCACCGGGGAGCTGTTTTTT. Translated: CASSSMGGDRESTGELFF. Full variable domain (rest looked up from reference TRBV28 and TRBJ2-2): DVKVTQSSRYLVKRTGEKVFLECVQDMDHENMFWYRQDPGLGLRLIYFSYDVKMKEKGDIPEGYSVSREKKERFSLILESASTNQTSMYLCASSSMGGDRESTGELFFGEGSRLTVL.

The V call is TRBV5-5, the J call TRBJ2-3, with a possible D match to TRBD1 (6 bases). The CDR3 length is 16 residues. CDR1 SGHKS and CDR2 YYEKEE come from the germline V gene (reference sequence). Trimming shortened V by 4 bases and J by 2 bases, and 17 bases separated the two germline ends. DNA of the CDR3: TGTGCCAGCAGCCCGGCAGGGACATTGGCCACAGATACGCAGTATTTT. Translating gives CASSPAGTLATDTQYF.

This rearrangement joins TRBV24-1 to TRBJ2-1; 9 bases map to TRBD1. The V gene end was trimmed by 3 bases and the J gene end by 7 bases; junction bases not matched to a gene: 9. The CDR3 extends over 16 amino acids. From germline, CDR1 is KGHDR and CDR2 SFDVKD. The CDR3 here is CATSDIPGQGMNEQFF. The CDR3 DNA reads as TGTGCCACCAGTGATATCCCGGGACAGGGTATGAATGAGCAGTTCTTC.

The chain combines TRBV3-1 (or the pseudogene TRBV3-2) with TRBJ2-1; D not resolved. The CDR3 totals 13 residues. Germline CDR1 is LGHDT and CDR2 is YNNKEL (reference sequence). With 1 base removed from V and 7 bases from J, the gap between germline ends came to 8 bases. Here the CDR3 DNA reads TGTGCCAGCAGCCAAGGAAGGACGAATGAGCAGTTCTTC. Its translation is CASSQGRTNEQFF.

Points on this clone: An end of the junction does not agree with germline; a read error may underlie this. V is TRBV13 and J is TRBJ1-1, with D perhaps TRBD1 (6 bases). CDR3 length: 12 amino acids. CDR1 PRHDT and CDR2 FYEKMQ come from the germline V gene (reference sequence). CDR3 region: CASSLGGTSEAF. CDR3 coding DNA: TGTGCCAGCAGCTTAGGGGGGACAAGTGAGGCCTTT.

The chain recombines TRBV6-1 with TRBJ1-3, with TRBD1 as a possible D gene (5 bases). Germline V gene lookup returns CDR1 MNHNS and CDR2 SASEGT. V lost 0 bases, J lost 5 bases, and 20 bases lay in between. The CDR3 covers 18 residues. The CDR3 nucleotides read TGTGCCAGCAGTGAAGCGCTCTGGGGCCTGGGGTATAGAAACACCATATATTTT. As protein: CASSEALWGLGYRNTIYF.

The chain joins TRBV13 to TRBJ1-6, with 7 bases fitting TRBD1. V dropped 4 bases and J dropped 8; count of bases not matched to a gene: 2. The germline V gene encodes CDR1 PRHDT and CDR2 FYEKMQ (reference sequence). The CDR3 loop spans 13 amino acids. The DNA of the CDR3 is TGTGCCAGCAGCTCCAGGGGGGATTCACCCCTCCACTTT. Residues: CASSSRGDSPLHF.

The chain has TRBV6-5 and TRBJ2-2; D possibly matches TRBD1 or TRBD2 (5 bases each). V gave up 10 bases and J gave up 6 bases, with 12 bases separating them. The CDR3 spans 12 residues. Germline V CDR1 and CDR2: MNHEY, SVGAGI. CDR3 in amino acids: CATRDGAGELFF. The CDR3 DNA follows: TGTGCCACCCGGGACGGGGCCGGGGAGCTGTTTTTT.

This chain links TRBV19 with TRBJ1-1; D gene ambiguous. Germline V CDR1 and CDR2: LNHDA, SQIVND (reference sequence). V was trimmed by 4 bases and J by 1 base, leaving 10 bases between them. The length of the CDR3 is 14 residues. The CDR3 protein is CASSTILENTEAFF. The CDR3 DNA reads TGTGCCAGTAGTACGATCCTAGAGAACACTGAAGCTTTCTTT.

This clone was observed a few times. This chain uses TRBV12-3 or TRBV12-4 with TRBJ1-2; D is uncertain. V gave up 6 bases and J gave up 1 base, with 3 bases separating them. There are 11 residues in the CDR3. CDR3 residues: CASRGNYGYTF. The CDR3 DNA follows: TGTGCCAGCAGGGGTAACTATGGCTACACCTTC.

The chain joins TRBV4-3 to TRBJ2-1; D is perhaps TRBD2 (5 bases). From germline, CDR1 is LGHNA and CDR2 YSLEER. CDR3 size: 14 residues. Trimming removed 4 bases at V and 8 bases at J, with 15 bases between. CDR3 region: CASSRGLDSDEQFF. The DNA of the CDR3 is TGCGCCAGCAGCCGTGGCCTGGACTCGGATGAGCAGTTCTTC.

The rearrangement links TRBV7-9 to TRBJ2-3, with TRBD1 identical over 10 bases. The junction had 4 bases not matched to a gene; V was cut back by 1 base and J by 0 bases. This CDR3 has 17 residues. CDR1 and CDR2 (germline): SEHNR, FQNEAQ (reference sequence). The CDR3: CASSLGDRGLSTDTQYF. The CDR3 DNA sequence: TGTGCCAGCAGCTTAGGCGACAGGGGGCTTAGCACAGATACGCAGTATTTT.

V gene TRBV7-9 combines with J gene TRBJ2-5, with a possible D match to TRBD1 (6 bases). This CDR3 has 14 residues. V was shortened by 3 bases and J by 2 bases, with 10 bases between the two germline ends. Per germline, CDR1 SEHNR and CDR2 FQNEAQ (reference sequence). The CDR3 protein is CASSFWTEQETQYF. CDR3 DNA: TGTGCCAGCAGCTTCTGGACAGAGCAAGAGACCCAGTACTTC.

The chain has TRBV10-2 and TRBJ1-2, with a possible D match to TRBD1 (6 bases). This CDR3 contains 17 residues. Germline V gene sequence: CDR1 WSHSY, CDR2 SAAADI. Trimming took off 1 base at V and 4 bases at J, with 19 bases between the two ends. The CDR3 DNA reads TGCGCCAGCAGTGAGTGGACAGAGGGGCGCCTAGGCTATGGCTACACCTTC. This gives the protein CASSEWTEGRLGYGYTF.

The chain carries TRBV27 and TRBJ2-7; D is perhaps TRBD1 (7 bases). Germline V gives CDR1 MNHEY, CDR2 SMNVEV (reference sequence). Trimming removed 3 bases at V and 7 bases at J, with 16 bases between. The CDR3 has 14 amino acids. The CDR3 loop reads CASSFGGPRGEQYF. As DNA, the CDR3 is TGTGCCAGCAGTTTCGGGGGACCCAGGGGGGAGCAGTACTTC.

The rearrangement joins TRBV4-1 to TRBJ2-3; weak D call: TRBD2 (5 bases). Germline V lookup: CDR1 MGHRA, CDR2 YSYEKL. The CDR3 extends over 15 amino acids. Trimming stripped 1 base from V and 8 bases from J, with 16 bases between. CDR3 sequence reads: CASSQGWSFGVTQYF. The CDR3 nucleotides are TGCGCCAGCAGCCAAGGCTGGAGTTTCGGGGTTACGCAGTATTTT.

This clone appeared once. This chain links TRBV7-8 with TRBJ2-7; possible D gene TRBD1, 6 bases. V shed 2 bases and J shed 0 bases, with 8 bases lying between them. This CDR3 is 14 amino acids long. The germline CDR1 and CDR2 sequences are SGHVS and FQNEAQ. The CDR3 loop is CASSLQGSSYEQYF. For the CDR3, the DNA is TGTGCCAGCAGCTTACAGGGGAGCTCCTACGAGCAGTACTTC.

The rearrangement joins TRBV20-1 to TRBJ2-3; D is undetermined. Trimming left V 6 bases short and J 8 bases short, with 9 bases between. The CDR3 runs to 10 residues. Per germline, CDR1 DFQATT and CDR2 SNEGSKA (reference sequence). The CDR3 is CSAISGTQYF. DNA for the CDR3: TGCAGTGCCATATCGGGTACGCAGTATTTT.

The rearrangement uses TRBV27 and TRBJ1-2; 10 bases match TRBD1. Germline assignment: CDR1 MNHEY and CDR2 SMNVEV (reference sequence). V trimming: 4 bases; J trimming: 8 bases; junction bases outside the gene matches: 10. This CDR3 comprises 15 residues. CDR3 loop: CASSSGQGTKGGYTF. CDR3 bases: TGTGCCAGCAGTTCGGGACAGGGGACGAAAGGCGGCTACACCTTC.

CDR3 DNA: TGCAGTGCCCCCCTACTAGTCGCCCAGTACTTC. Protein sequence: CSAPLLVAQYF. The rearrangement uses TRBV20-1 and TRBJ2-5; D perhaps matches TRBD2 (5 bases). Germline V lookup: CDR1 DFQATT, CDR2 SNEGSKA (reference sequence). This CDR3 has 11 residues. V gave up 6 bases and J gave up 9 bases, with 14 bases separating them.

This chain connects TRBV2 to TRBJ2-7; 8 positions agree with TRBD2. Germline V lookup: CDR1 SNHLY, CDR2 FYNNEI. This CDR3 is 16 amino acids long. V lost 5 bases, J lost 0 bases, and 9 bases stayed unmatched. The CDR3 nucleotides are TGTGCCAGCAGTCCTCCGACTAGCGAGAGCTCCTACGAGCAGTACTTC. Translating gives CASSPPTSESSYEQYF. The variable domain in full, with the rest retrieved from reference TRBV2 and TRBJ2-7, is EPEVTQTPSHQVTQMGQEVILRCVPISNHLYFYWYRQILGQKVEFLVSFYNNEISEKSEIFDDQFSVERPDGSNFTLKIRSTKLEDSAMYFCASSPPTSESSYEQYFGPGTRLTVT.

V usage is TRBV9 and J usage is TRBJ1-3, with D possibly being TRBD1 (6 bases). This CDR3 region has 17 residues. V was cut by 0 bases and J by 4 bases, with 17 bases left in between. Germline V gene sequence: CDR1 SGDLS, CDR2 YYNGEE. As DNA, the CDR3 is TGTGCCAGCAGCGTAGACAGCGGGACACTGGGGGGAAACACCATATATTTT. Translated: CASSVDSGTLGGNTIYF.

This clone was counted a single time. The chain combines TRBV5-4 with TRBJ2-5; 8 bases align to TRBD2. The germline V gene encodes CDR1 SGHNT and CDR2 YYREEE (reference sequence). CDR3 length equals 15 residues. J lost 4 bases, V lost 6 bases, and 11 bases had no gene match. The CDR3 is CASNLGLAGGETQYF. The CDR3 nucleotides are TGTGCCAGCAACCTTGGCCTAGCGGGCGGAGAGACCCAGTACTTC.

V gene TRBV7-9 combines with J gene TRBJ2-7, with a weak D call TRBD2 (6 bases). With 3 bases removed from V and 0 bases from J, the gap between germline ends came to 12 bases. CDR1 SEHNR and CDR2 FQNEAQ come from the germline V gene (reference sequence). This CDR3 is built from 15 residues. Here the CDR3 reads CASSLMDGSSYEQYF. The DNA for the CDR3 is TGTGCCAGCAGCTTGATGGACGGGAGCTCCTACGAGCAGTACTTC.

The CDR3 region has the DNA TGTGCCAGCAGCTTAGGAGGGGGGGCGCCGGAGACCCAGTACTTC. Translating gives CASSLGGGAPETQYF. V usage is TRBV5-8 and J usage is TRBJ2-5, with a weak D call TRBD2 (7 bases). Germline V lookup: CDR1 SGHTS, CDR2 YDEGEE. Trimming shortened V by 2 bases and J by 5 bases, and 16 bases separated the two germline ends. There are 15 residues in the CDR3.

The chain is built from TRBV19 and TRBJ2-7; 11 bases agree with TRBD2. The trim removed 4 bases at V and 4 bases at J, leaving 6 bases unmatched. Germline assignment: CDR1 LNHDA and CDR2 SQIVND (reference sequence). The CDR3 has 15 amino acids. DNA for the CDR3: TGTGCCAGTAGTAAACTAGCGGGGGCCACATACGAGCAGTACTTC. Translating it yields CASSKLAGATYEQYF.